This T cell receptor beta chain comes out of a study of PD-1 blockade in mismatch repair-deficient tumors (dated by TCRdb to the late 2010s). Turning to the overall study: Between late 2013 and 2016, the trial enrolled 86 consecutive patients with 11 to 12 mismatch repair-deficient cancer types, every one of whom had been previously treated and was progressing. Tumor-associated T cell clones in the peripheral blood of patients responding to PD-1 blockade were tracked using deep sequencing of TCR CDR3 regions. The paper as a whole reports these results and caveats: Tumor-resident clones, often undetectable in blood before treatment, expanded rapidly after pembrolizumab and then contracted, generally before radiologic responses. Clonal expansion was elicited by three of the seven peptides, yielding about 150 unique blood TCRs of which seven were also found in tumor, and every positive peptide was derived from frameshift mutations.

The CDR3 starts with the cysteine, ends with the phenylalanine, and has 14 residues. Only CDR3 DNA is held: 42 bases, read in frame from base 1. The V and J ends are trimmed by 1 base and 8 bases, leaving 14 bases between them. CDR1 and CDR2 are read off the germline V gene as MGHRA and YSYEKL. To prepare the library, the immunoSEQ multiplex PCR assay was applied. Concerning the study's data processing: Clones were defined as neoantigen-specific by significant expansion to the relevant peptide and no significant expansion to any other tested peptide. As stored in TCRdb, this immuneACCESS dataset retains in-frame rearrangements with V and J assigned. A fraction of the clones does not appear; measured against another copy, unresolved V genes explain less than half of the discrepancy, and the remainder lacks a known reason. Clone size and V and J calls were adopted from that table, with D and trimming inferred from the DNA. The sample records some 9,700 clones, 87% of which are singletons. In total, the top ten clones hold 14% to 15% of the sample.

The sample's time point label, decoded: roughly eleven-day in vitro stimulation with candidate mutation-associated neoantigen peptide 1. For every enrolled patient, mismatch repair deficiency was confirmed by either polymerase chain reaction or immunohistochemistry. TCR sequencing was performed for a few patients who responded to pembrolizumab therapy. Each of several ELISpot-reactive candidate neoantigen peptides was used in an approximately 9-day in vitro stimulation prior to TCR sequencing. A control culture with no peptide was handled in the same way and served as the baseline for calculating clone fold changes. The phase II trial prospectively tested pembrolizumab PD-1 blockade in advanced mismatch repair-deficient cancers regardless of tissue of origin. Comments on this clone: Its antigen is unknown. Base qualities were left out, and no much larger clone turns up one base away.

This specimen was cells cultured in vitro, taken from a patient treated with pembrolizumab. The receptor was isolated from an adult with mismatch repair-deficient cancer. The chain employs TRBV4-1 and TRBJ1-2; a tentative D match to TRBD1 spans 5 bases. The bases are TGCGCCAGCAGCCAAGGGCCGGGACCCCTCGGCTACACCTTC. The translation is CASSQGPGPLGYTF.